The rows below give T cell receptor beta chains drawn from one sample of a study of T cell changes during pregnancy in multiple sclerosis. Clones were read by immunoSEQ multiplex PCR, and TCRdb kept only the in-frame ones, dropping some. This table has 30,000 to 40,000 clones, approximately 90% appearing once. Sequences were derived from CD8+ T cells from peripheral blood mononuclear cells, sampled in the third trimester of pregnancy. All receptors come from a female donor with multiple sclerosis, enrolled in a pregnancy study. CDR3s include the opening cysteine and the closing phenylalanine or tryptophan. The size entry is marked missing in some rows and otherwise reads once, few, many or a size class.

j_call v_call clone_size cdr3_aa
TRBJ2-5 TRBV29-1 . CSVEGQAYQETQYF
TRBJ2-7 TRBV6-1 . CASSERQGEQYF
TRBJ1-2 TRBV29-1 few CSVASGGSYGYTF
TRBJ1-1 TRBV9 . CASSVGKGSHTEAFF
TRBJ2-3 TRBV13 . CASSPGTDTQYF
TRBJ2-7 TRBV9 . CASSETALGSYEQYF
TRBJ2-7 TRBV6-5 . CASSSRGLDYEQYF
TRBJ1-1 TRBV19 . CASSPTENTEAFF
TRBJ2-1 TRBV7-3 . CASSLSGVRNEQFF
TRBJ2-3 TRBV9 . CASSAGSGGSTDTQYF
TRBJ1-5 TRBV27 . CASSLSSLQGYNQPQHF
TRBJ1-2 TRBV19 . CASSRGGGYTF
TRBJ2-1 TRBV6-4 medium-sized CASSDSGGANEQFF
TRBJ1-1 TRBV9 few CASSRTGNTEAFF
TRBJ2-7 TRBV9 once CASSDPSGGGPSYEQYF
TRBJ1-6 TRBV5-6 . CASTTSRTGNSPLHF
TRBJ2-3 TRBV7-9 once CAENDGTQYF
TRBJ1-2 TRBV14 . CASSPGILTNYGYTF
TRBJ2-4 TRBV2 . CASSTGGRDKNIQYF
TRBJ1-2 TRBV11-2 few CASSSDRVENTF